Included here is one T cell receptor beta chain sequence, with context. CDR1 and CDR2 from the germline V gene are LGHDT and YNNKEL (reference sequence). The V gene end was trimmed by 2 bases and the J gene end by 3 bases; junction bases not matched to a gene: 4. CDR3 size: 16 residues. The table came from immunoSEQ multiplex PCR; TCRdb's copy has only in-frame clones and leaves some out. The sample has 200,000 to 300,000 clones, about 87% seen once; the top ten hold 2.5% to 3.5%. The entry originates in a study of blood T cell repertoires in COVID-19. The TCR sequence derives from a middle-aged woman who had been exposed to COVID-19. The chain carries TRBV3-1 (or the pseudogene TRBV3-2) and TRBJ2-3, with 11 positions matching TRBD2. The sample consisted of PBMCs or T cells enriched from blood (not recorded which). The CDR3 DNA follows: TGTGCCAGCAGCCAACTGCGGACTAGCGGGACAGATACGCAGTATTTT. The encoded protein is CASSQLRTSGTDTQYF.